These T cell receptor beta chains were read from a single sample in a study of cytomegalovirus exposure and HLA in healthy donors. Generated by immunoSEQ multiplex PCR, the TCRdb table keeps only in-frame clones and is missing some. The sample records some 57,000 clones, about 50% being singletons. Sequenced: PBMCs. All receptors come from a human donor in good health. Both conserved end residues are part of each CDR3. D genes are given only for firm matches. For some rows the clone size is stated as once, few or many, or as a class when expanded; others skip it.

CDR3	DNA	D	V	J	size
CASSPGQVYSGNTIYF	TGTGCCAGCAGCCCCGGACAGGTATACTCTGGAAACACCATATATTTT	TRBD1	TRBV7-9	TRBJ1-3	NA
CASTPQGIYTYEQYF	TGTGCCAGCACCCCCCAGGGGATCTACACGTACGAGCAGTACTTC	NA	TRBV2	TRBJ2-7	NA
CASRISDNEQFF	TGTGCCAGCAGAATCAGCGACAATGAGCAGTTCTTC	NA	TRBV27	TRBJ2-1	NA
CASSHARLAGSYNEQFF	TGCGCCAGCAGCCATGCCAGACTAGCGGGCTCCTACAATGAGCAGTTCTTC	TRBD2	TRBV4-1	TRBJ2-1	NA
CASRGITGGTEAFF	TGTGCCAGCAGGGGGATAACAGGGGGCACTGAAGCTTTCTTT	TRBD1	TRBV2	TRBJ1-1	NA
CASSQGPLGSQYF	TGTGCCAGCAGCCAGGGGCCTTTGGGGTCGCAGTATTTT	NA	TRBV14	TRBJ2-3	NA
CASRQGPDGYGYTF	TGTGCCAGCAGACAGGGGCCCGATGGCTATGGCTACACCTTC	TRBD1	TRBV6-4	TRBJ1-2	once
CASSFKTGNTEAFF	TGTGCCAGCAGCTTTAAGACAGGGAACACTGAAGCTTTCTTT	NA	TRBV7-2	TRBJ1-1	NA
CAWSLDGRTSIYF	TGTGCCTGGAGCCTCGACGGGAGGACCTCCATATATTTT	NA	TRBV30	TRBJ1-3	NA
CASRPQGNSYEQYF	TGTGCCAGCAGGCCGCAGGGAAATAGCTACGAGCAGTACTTC	NA	TRBV14	TRBJ2-7	NA
CSAGQGNTGELFF	TGCAGCGCGGGACAGGGGAACACCGGGGAGCTGTTTTTT	TRBD1	TRBV29-1	TRBJ2-2	NA
CASSQGSGGSYEQYF	TGCGCCAGCAGCCAAGGGAGCGGGGGCTCCTACGAGCAGTACTTC	TRBD2	TRBV4-1	TRBJ2-7	NA
CAISEGAPLGNTIYF	TGTGCCATCAGTGAAGGGGCACCCCTTGGAAACACCATATATTTT	NA	TRBV10-3	TRBJ1-3	NA
CASSSITGPGPEKLFF	TGTGCCAGCAGCTCTATAACAGGCCCTGGGCCCGAAAAACTGTTTTTC	NA	TRBV5-4	TRBJ1-4	NA
CASGTGNSPLHF	TGCGCCAGCGGGACAGGGAATTCACCCCTCCACTTT	TRBD1	TRBV10-2	TRBJ1-6	NA
CASSFTQETQYF	TGTGCCAGCAGCTTCACACAAGAGACCCAGTACTTC	NA	TRBV7-2	TRBJ2-5	NA
CASSHGGVSFEAFF	TGCGCCAGCAGCCACGGGGGGGTATCATTTGAAGCTTTCTTT	NA	TRBV4-1	TRBJ1-1	NA
CAWARGGADYNSPLHF	TGTGCCTGGGCGCGAGGGGGGGCAGACTATAATTCACCCCTCCACTTT	NA	TRBV30	TRBJ1-6	NA
CASRRTGAYANTGELFF	TGTGCCAGCCGACGGACAGGAGCCTATGCGAACACCGGGGAGCTGTTTTTT	TRBD1	TRBV2	TRBJ2-2	NA
CASSLAGAGGETQYF	TGTGCCAGCAGCTTGGCCGGGGCAGGGGGAGAGACCCAGTACTTC	TRBD1	TRBV5-6	TRBJ2-5	few
CASSQGFGGLPSREQYF	TGTGCCAGCAGCCAAGGTTTTGGTGGACTTCCCTCGAGGGAGCAGTACTTC	NA	TRBV14	TRBJ2-7	NA
CASSLGGQGVYGYTF	TGTGCCAGCAGCTTAGGGGGACAGGGGGTCTATGGCTACACCTTC	TRBD1	TRBV7-3	TRBJ1-2	NA
CASTTDRGEKLFF	TGCGCCAGCACCACGGACAGGGGTGAAAAACTGTTTTTT	TRBD1	TRBV5-1	TRBJ1-4	NA
CASSLGGLAKNIQYF	TGTGCCAGCAGCTTAGGCGGACTAGCCAAAAACATTCAGTACTTC	NA	TRBV7-2	TRBJ2-4	few
CASSLDRRQGEDEQFF	TGTGCCAGCAGCTTAGATCGGCGACAGGGTGAAGATGAGCAGTTCTTC	TRBD1	TRBV7-3	TRBJ2-1	few
CASSAPPGTNEKLFF	TGTGCCAGTAGTGCTCCCCCGGGGACTAATGAAAAACTGTTTTTT	NA	TRBV19	TRBJ1-4	NA
CASSSRSTSGGTDTQYF	TGTGCCAGCAGCTCTAGATCGACTAGCGGGGGAACAGATACGCAGTATTTT	TRBD2	TRBV7-3	TRBJ2-3	few
CASSIGGGGRTQPQHF	TGTGCCAGTAGTATAGGTGGGGGAGGTAGGACTCAGCCCCAGCATTTT	NA	TRBV19	TRBJ1-5	NA
CASSPPFRTGLNTEAFF	TGTGCCAGCAGTCCGCCGTTTAGGACAGGGCTGAACACTGAAGCTTTCTTT	TRBD1	TRBV7-9	TRBJ1-1	NA
CASRPGQGNYGYTF	TGTGCCAGCAGACCGGGACAGGGGAACTATGGCTACACCTTC	TRBD1	TRBV6-1	TRBJ1-2	NA
CASSATDLAGFDEQYF	TGTGCCAGCAGTGCCACAGATTTAGCGGGATTTGACGAGCAGTACTTC	TRBD2	TRBV27	TRBJ2-7	NA
CASKTMAGVEAFF	TGTGCCAGCAAAACCATGGCAGGGGTTGAAGCTTTCTTT	NA	TRBV13	TRBJ1-1	NA
CASSPPRTGSNQPQHF	TGTGCCAGCAGCCCCCCCCGGACAGGAAGCAATCAGCCCCAGCATTTT	TRBD1	TRBV7-3	TRBJ1-5	NA
CAWSVGVGAQYF	TGTGCCTGGAGTGTCGGGGTGGGAGCACAGTATTTT	NA	TRBV30	TRBJ2-3	NA
CASSKDSNYGYTF	TGTGCCAGCAGTAAGGACAGTAACTATGGCTACACCTTC	NA	TRBV6-5	TRBJ1-2	NA